This T cell receptor (beta chain) stems from a study of memory CD4+ T cells and cytomegalovirus serostatus. Study as a whole: Of the healthy Belgian adults, 9 were CMV seropositive and fewer than 30 seronegative.

Between the trimmed V and J ends, which lost 0 bases and 8 bases, there was a span of 9 bases. This CDR3 contains 12 residues. Germline V gene lookup returns CDR1 SGHDT and CDR2 YYEEEE. The sort gate was single viable CD3+CD4+CD8-CD45RO+ cells for memory CD4+ T cells. Serostatus was set by detecting CMV pp150, pp28, p38, p52 IgG. Total CD4+ T cells were enriched by CD4 positive selection. The assay was immunoSEQ multiplex PCR, and TCRdb's table has in-frame clones only and misses some. This sample has about 62,000 clones, with 60% to 85% found just once. This receptor was identified in an adult in good health and CMV-seropositive. The sample comprised memory CD4+ T cells from blood. The chain joins TRBV5-6 to TRBJ2-7, with D unresolved. This chain's CDR3 is CASSLADAKQYF. CDR3 bases: TGTGCCAGCAGCTTGGCTGACGCTAAGCAGTACTTC. The full variable domain, with the rest looked up from reference TRBV5-6 and TRBJ2-7, is DAGVTQSPTHLIKTRGQQVTLRCSPKSGHDTVSWYQQALGQGPQFIFQYYEEEERQRGNFPDRFSGHQFPNYSSELNVNALLLGDSALYLCASSLADAKQYFGPGTRLTVT.